This TCR beta chain was captured by sequencing in a study of CD8 T cells in Susac syndrome. Random hexamers were used to reverse transcribe the RNA input (roughly 0.5 to 1 ug). TCRdb fed the immunoSEQ multiplex PCR reads into MiXCR, producing one record per CDR3 protein. The repertoire includes approximately 190,000 distinct CDR3 sequences, more than 90% of them detected once, and approximately 0.089% sits in the top ten. This TCR was sampled from a human donor with Susac syndrome. Input material: CD4+ T cells from PBMCs.

The CDR3 here is CASKVLSSYNSPLHF. CDR3 nucleotides: TGCGCCAGCAAGGTCCTGAGCTCCTATAATTCACCCCTCCACTTT. This chain joins TRBV5-1 and TRBJ1-6; D unresolved. CDR1 is SGHRS, CDR2 YFSETQ, per germline. V was trimmed by 6 bases and J by 0 bases, leaving 10 bases between them. CDR3 length equals 15 residues.